These 21 T cell receptor beta chains were all obtained from the same sample, sequenced in a study of cytotoxic CD8 clonotypes in ibrutinib-treated CLL. Sequenced by immunoSEQ multiplex PCR; TCRdb stores in-frame clones only, minus some. The table shows about 58,000 clones, with over 60% occurring only once. Source: PBMCs, taken after 12 months of ibrutinib treatment. These receptors originate from a human donor with chronic lymphocytic leukemia.

In this sample, this clone turned up a few times. V is TRBV5-6 and J is TRBJ1-1; TRBD1 might be the D (5 bases). The CDR3 runs to 14 residues. CDR1 and CDR2 (germline): SGHDT, YYEEEE. Trimming left V 0 bases short and J 0 bases short, with 6 bases between. The CDR3 loop is CASSLGTLNTEAFF. The CDR3 nucleotides read TGTGCCAGCAGCTTGGGGACACTGAACACTGAAGCTTTCTTT.

The chain has TRBV5-1 and TRBJ1-2; D might be TRBD1 (5 bases). V was shortened by 4 bases and J by 2 bases, with 9 bases between the two germline ends. Germline V gene lookup returns CDR1 SGHRS and CDR2 YFSETQ. CDR3 size: 13 residues. The CDR3 sequence: CASSLGRNYGYTF. The CDR3 DNA reads as TGCGCCAGCAGCCTGGGACGGAACTATGGCTACACCTTC. Supplemented by reference TRBV5-1 and TRBJ1-2, the full variable domain reads KAGVTQTPRYLIKTRGQQVTLSCSPISGHRSVSWYQQTPGQGLQFLFEYFSETQRNKGNFPGRFSGRQFSNSRSEMNVSTLELGDSALYLCASSLGRNYGYTFGSGTRLTVV.

The V call is TRBV9, the J call TRBJ1-3; possible D gene TRBD1, 6 bases. The CDR3 spans 15 residues. Germline CDR1 SGDLS, CDR2 YYNGEE. Trimming cost V 4 bases and J 4 bases, with 15 bases left between them. The CDR3 sequence is CASSLGGIAGNTIYF. In nucleotides, the CDR3 is TGTGCCAGCAGCTTAGGGGGAATCGCAGGAAACACCATATATTTT.

This chain joins TRBV7-9 and TRBJ1-1; 7 nucleotides align to TRBD1. The ends lost 3 bases at V and 5 bases at J; junction bases unmatched: 6. The CDR3 runs 14 residues. Germline lookup yields CDR1 SEHNR and CDR2 FQNEAQ (reference sequence). CDR3 protein: CASSFSGGKTEAFF. The CDR3 nucleotides read TGTGCCAGCAGCTTCTCAGGGGGAAAAACTGAAGCTTTCTTT.

The rearrangement links TRBV6-5 to TRBJ1-2, with D possibly TRBD1 on 6 matching bases. The CDR3 has 15 amino acids. V lost 0 bases and J lost 3, with 11 bases in between. The germline CDR1 and CDR2 sequences are MNHEY and SVGAGI. The chain's CDR3 is CASSYSGGSYYGYTF. DNA for the CDR3: TGTGCCAGCAGTTACTCGGGGGGCTCATACTATGGCTACACCTTC.

This chain joins TRBV19 and TRBJ2-5; 8 nucleotides align to TRBD2. V was pared by 3 bases and J by 5 bases, with 8 bases of the junction left unmatched. The CDR3 has 15 residues. CDR1 and CDR2 from the germline V gene are LNHDA and SQIVND (reference sequence). The CDR3 nucleotides read TGTGCCAGTAGTATGGGACTAGGTTCACGGGAGACCCAGTACTTC. This sequence encodes CASSMGLGSRETQYF. Variable domain in full (rest from reference TRBV19 and TRBJ2-5): DGGITQSPKYLFRKEGQNVTLSCEQNLNHDAMYWYRQDPGQGLRLIYYSQIVNDFQKGDIAEGYSVSREKKESFPLTVTSAQKNPTAFYLCASSMGLGSRETQYFGPGTRLLVL.

This clone was counted a single time. The V gene is TRBV19, the J gene TRBJ2-3; 8 nucleotides agree with TRBD2. The CDR3 has 17 residues. V shed 7 bases, J shed 2 bases, and the junction held 14 bases outside the gene matches. CDR1 LNHDA and CDR2 SQIVND come from the germline V gene (reference sequence). The CDR3, as DNA: TGTGCCAGTACCATATCCCCGGGCGGGGGGATCACAGATACGCAGTATTTT. This gives the protein CASTISPGGGITDTQYF.

J is TRBJ2-2 and V is TRBV5-1, with 8 nucleotides matching TRBD1. The V segment lost 3 bases and the J segment 3 bases; nucleotides outside the gene matches: 7. The CDR3 sequence is 16 residues long. Germline V gene lookup returns CDR1 SGHRS and CDR2 YFSETQ. This CDR3 is CASSSTGERYTGELFF. The CDR3 DNA follows: TGCGCCAGCAGCTCGACAGGGGAAAGGTACACCGGGGAGCTGTTTTTT.

This rearrangement joins TRBV19 to TRBJ1-2; weak D call: TRBD1 (5 bases). V was trimmed by 6 bases and J by 3 bases, leaving 29 bases between them. Germline V gene sequence: CDR1 LNHDA, CDR2 SQIVND (reference sequence). The CDR3 length is 19 residues. The DNA for the CDR3 is TGTGCCAGTAGGACACCGCCCGAGTGGGGGAGCGGCTCTGACTATGGCTACACCTTC. Its translation is CASRTPPEWGSGSDYGYTF.

V and J are TRBV6-5 and TRBJ2-7, with 8 bases aligning to TRBD1. From germline, CDR1 is MNHEY and CDR2 SVGAGI. The CDR3 is made up of 13 amino acids. After removal of 6 bases from V and 6 bases from J, the junction contained 7 bases not matched to a gene. CDR3 sequence reads: CASRKDRVGEQYF. The CDR3 DNA reads as TGTGCCAGCAGAAAGGACAGGGTGGGCGAGCAGTACTTC.

The chain links TRBV6-6 to TRBJ2-3, with 9 bases fitting TRBD1. Germline CDR1 is MNHNY and CDR2 is SVGAGI (reference sequence). The CDR3 contains 14 residues. V shed 6 bases and J 5 bases; nucleotides not matched to a gene: 6. CDR3 sequence: CASRPDRGIDTQYF. The CDR3, as DNA: TGTGCCAGCAGACCCGACAGGGGGATAGATACGCAGTATTTT.

V gene TRBV5-4 combines with J gene TRBJ2-3; 14 bases align to TRBD2. V gave up 4 bases and J gave up 2 bases; unmatched junction bases: 6. Looked up from germline, CDR1 is SGHNT and CDR2 is YYREEE (reference sequence). The CDR3 is made up of 17 amino acids. The CDR3 region has the DNA TGTGCCAGCAGCCTCGGGACTAGCGGGAGTGTCACAGATACGCAGTATTTT. It is translated as CASSLGTSGSVTDTQYF.

The V and J genes are TRBV18 and TRBJ2-7; D may correspond to TRBD1 or TRBD2 (5 bases each). V lost 4 bases and J 4 bases, leaving 14 bases between the germline ends. The germline V gene encodes CDR1 KGHSH and CDR2 LQKENI. There are 14 residues in the CDR3. In DNA form, the CDR3 reads TGTGCCAGCTCACAAACGGGGACCAAGTACGAGCAGTACTTC. This translates into CASSQTGTKYEQYF.

The chain recombines TRBV27 with TRBJ2-2; tentatively, D is TRBD1 (6 bases). The germline V gene has CDR1 MNHEY and CDR2 SMNVEV (reference sequence). V dropped 5 bases and J dropped 4 bases, with 14 bases sitting between them. This CDR3 is built from 15 residues. Here the CDR3 reads CASSETGSGTGELFF. CDR3 DNA sequence: TGTGCCAGCAGTGAGACAGGATCGGGCACCGGGGAGCTGTTTTTT.

This sequence joins TRBV6-5 and TRBJ1-2; D is unresolved. The CDR3 contains 11 residues. Trimming stripped 10 bases from V and 4 bases from J, with 10 bases between. Germline CDR1 and CDR2: MNHEY and SVGAGI. In DNA form, the CDR3 reads TGTGCCATGAGAACGAGCTATGGCTACACCTTC. Translation gives CAMRTSYGYTF.

The rearrangement uses TRBV5-1 and TRBJ2-7; maybe TRBD1 (5 bases). The CDR3 spans 15 residues. Germline values: CDR1 SGHRS, CDR2 YFSETQ. The V end lost 4 bases, the J end lost 6 bases, and 20 bases lay between the germline ends. The CDR3 region is CASSPVVGARSEQYF. CDR3 DNA: TGCGCCAGCAGCCCCGTTGTAGGGGCGCGAAGCGAGCAGTACTTC.

This clone turned up a few times. This rearrangement joins TRBV27 to TRBJ2-7; 10 nucleotides match TRBD2. Losses at the gene ends were 5 bases for V and 9 bases for J; bases not matched to a gene: 13. There are 15 residues in the CDR3. CDR1 MNHEY and CDR2 SMNVEV come from the germline V gene (reference sequence). The CDR3 is CASSPSSGSPLGQYF. In DNA, the CDR3 is TGTGCCAGCAGTCCATCTAGCGGGAGCCCGCTAGGGCAGTACTTC.

Here the CDR3 reads CASSFIAGGDREQFF. The CDR3 coding sequence is TGTGCCAGCAGCTTCATAGCGGGTGGAGATCGGGAGCAGTTCTTC. The chain uses TRBV5-5 and TRBJ2-1, with 7 bases matching TRBD2. V lost 2 bases to trimming and J lost 10 bases; unmatched junction nucleotides: 12. Germline CDR1 SGHKS, CDR2 YYEKEE (reference sequence). The CDR3 sequence is 15 residues long.

This clone was counted between two and nine times. The J gene is TRBJ2-5, the V gene TRBV19; possibly TRBD1 for D (7 bases). V was cut by 7 bases and J by 5 bases, with 14 bases left in between. This CDR3 is 13 amino acids long. Germline CDR1 is LNHDA and CDR2 is SQIVND (reference sequence). The CDR3 DNA reads as TGTGCCAGTACCATACCAGGGGGGGAGACCCAGTACTTC. Protein: CASTIPGGETQYF. Full variable domain (rest looked up from reference TRBV19 and TRBJ2-5): DGGITQSPKYLFRKEGQNVTLSCEQNLNHDAMYWYRQDPGQGLRLIYYSQIVNDFQKGDIAEGYSVSREKKESFPLTVTSAQKNPTAFYLCASTIPGGETQYFGPGTRLLVL.

J is TRBJ2-7 and V is TRBV30; 9 bases line up with TRBD2. CDR3 length: 14 residues. V was clipped by 0 bases and J by 6 bases; unmatched bases: 6. Germline-derived CDR1 and CDR2 are GTSNPN and SVGIG (reference sequence). CDR3 in amino acids: CAWSVGSGSFEQYF. CDR3 in DNA: TGTGCCTGGAGTGTGGGTAGCGGGAGCTTCGAGCAGTACTTC.

This chain joins TRBV6-6 and TRBJ2-5, with D tentatively TRBD1 (7 bases). The V and J ends lost 6 bases and 2 bases respectively, with 19 bases between them. In germline, CDR1 is MNHNY, CDR2 SVGAGI (reference sequence). The length of the CDR3 is 16 residues. DNA for the CDR3: TGTGCCAGCAGCACAAGGAGGGCAGGGGGGCAAGAGACCCAGTACTTC. This sequence encodes CASSTRRAGGQETQYF.